Listed below are T cell receptor beta chains from one sample, sequenced in a study of blood T cell repertoires in COVID-19. Method: immunoSEQ multiplex PCR; TCRdb's copy keeps in-frame clones and lacks some. This table holds about 420,000 clones, around nine tenths found once. Sequencing input: peripheral blood. Every receptor here comes from a man between 18 and 35 years old with COVID-19, enrolled during active disease. Both conserved end residues are part of each CDR3. Fields, in order: D gene, J gene, clone size, V gene, CDR3 protein, CDR3 DNA. D genes are given only for firm matches. For some rows the clone size is stated as once, few or many, or as a class when expanded; others skip it.

D gene: .
J gene: TRBJ2-3
clone size: .
V gene: TRBV5-1
CDR3 protein: CASSLGLGRAFTDTQYF
CDR3 DNA: TGCGCCAGCAGCTTGGGACTTGGTAGAGCCTTCACAGATACGCAGTATTTT

D gene: .
J gene: TRBJ2-3
clone size: .
V gene: TRBV6-4
CDR3 protein: CASSDNGASTDTQYF
CDR3 DNA: TGTGCCAGCAGTGACAACGGTGCTAGCACAGATACGCAGTATTTT

D gene: .
J gene: TRBJ2-7
clone size: .
V gene: TRBV10-1
CDR3 protein: CASSSDKWATEQYF
CDR3 DNA: TGCGCCAGCAGTTCGGACAAGTGGGCTACCGAGCAGTACTTC

D gene: .
J gene: TRBJ2-5
clone size: .
V gene: TRBV18
CDR3 protein: CASSPPGVRRETQYF
CDR3 DNA: TGTGCCAGCTCACCACCGGGCGTCCGTCGGGAGACCCAGTACTTC

D gene: TRBD2
J gene: TRBJ2-4
clone size: .
V gene: TRBV20-1
CDR3 protein: CSASYGRHYENIQYF
CDR3 DNA: TGCAGTGCTAGTTACGGGAGGCATTATGAGAACATTCAGTACTTC

D gene: TRBD2
J gene: TRBJ2-2
clone size: once
V gene: TRBV5-8
CDR3 protein: CASSLRTRRELFF
CDR3 DNA: TGTGCCAGCAGCTTACGGACTAGGCGGGAGCTGTTTTTT

D gene: TRBD2
J gene: TRBJ2-5
clone size: .
V gene: TRBV18
CDR3 protein: CASSPQGTRWMVVQETQYF
CDR3 DNA: TGTGCCAGCTCACCACAAGGGACTAGATGGATGGTGGTCCAAGAGACCCAGTACTTC

D gene: TRBD1
J gene: TRBJ2-7
clone size: .
V gene: TRBV19
CDR3 protein: CASRQGGDYEQYF
CDR3 DNA: TGTGCCAGCAGACAGGGTGGTGACTACGAGCAGTACTTC

D gene: .
J gene: TRBJ2-7
clone size: .
V gene: TRBV5-1
CDR3 protein: CASSFQDPTYEQYF
CDR3 DNA: TGCGCCAGCAGCTTTCAGGATCCGACCTACGAGCAGTACTTC

D gene: .
J gene: TRBJ2-2
clone size: .
V gene: TRBV11-3
CDR3 protein: CASSGRQETNTGELFF
CDR3 DNA: TGTGCCAGCAGCGGCCGACAGGAGACGAACACCGGGGAGCTGTTTTTT

D gene: .
J gene: TRBJ1-4
clone size: .
V gene: TRBV3-1/TRBV3-2
CDR3 protein: CASSQAPGQKVFF
CDR3 DNA: TGTGCCAGCAGCCAGGCACCGGGACAAAAGGTGTTTTTT

D gene: TRBD1
J gene: TRBJ1-1
clone size: .
V gene: TRBV27
CDR3 protein: CASSFRDRGQAFF
CDR3 DNA: TGTGCCAGCAGTTTCAGGGACAGGGGGCAAGCTTTCTTT

D gene: .
J gene: TRBJ2-2
clone size: .
V gene: TRBV7-5
CDR3 protein: CVRSSLAGLNTGELFF
CDR3 DNA: TGTGTCAGAAGCTCCCTAGCGGGGTTGAACACCGGGGAGCTGTTTTTT

D gene: TRBD2
J gene: TRBJ2-1
clone size: .
V gene: TRBV5-1
CDR3 protein: CASSLGLAGGSYNEQFF
CDR3 DNA: TGCGCCAGCAGCTTGGGACTAGCGGGGGGCTCCTACAATGAGCAGTTCTTC

D gene: TRBD1
J gene: TRBJ1-2
clone size: .
V gene: TRBV6-1
CDR3 protein: CASSALPGQGSYGYTF
CDR3 DNA: TGTGCCAGCAGTGCCCTACCGGGACAGGGGTCCTATGGCTACACCTTC

D gene: TRBD2
J gene: TRBJ2-2
clone size: .
V gene: TRBV7-8
CDR3 protein: CASSITNGRAGELFF
CDR3 DNA: TGTGCCAGCAGCATTACTAACGGGAGGGCCGGGGAGCTGTTTTTT

D gene: TRBD2
J gene: TRBJ2-1
clone size: .
V gene: TRBV10-3
CDR3 protein: CATSGTSEYTSPFF
CDR3 DNA: TGTGCCACTTCAGGGACTAGCGAGTATACCTCGCCGTTCTTC

D gene: TRBD2
J gene: TRBJ2-5
clone size: .
V gene: TRBV2
CDR3 protein: CASSASRLAETQYF
CDR3 DNA: TGTGCCAGCAGTGCCAGCAGACTAGCGGAGACCCAGTACTTC

D gene: .
J gene: TRBJ1-2
clone size: .
V gene: TRBV7-8
CDR3 protein: CASSPQVYYGYTF
CDR3 DNA: TGTGCCAGCAGCCCCCAGGTCTACTATGGCTACACCTTC

D gene: .
J gene: TRBJ1-2
clone size: few
V gene: TRBV27
CDR3 protein: CASRSYSGNGYTF
CDR3 DNA: TGTGCCAGCAGATCTTACAGCGGAAATGGCTACACCTTC

D gene: TRBD1
J gene: TRBJ1-4
clone size: few
V gene: TRBV25-1
CDR3 protein: CASSATGGNEKLFF
CDR3 DNA: TGTGCCAGCAGTGCGACAGGGGGTAATGAAAAACTGTTTTTT

D gene: TRBD2
J gene: TRBJ2-3
clone size: .
V gene: TRBV6-5
CDR3 protein: CATPGGGAADTQYF
CDR3 DNA: TGTGCGACCCCGGGCGGGGGGGCAGCAGATACGCAGTATTTT

D gene: .
J gene: TRBJ1-5
clone size: .
V gene: TRBV19
CDR3 protein: CASSGGEPQHF
CDR3 DNA: TGTGCCAGTAGTGGGGGGGAGCCCCAGCATTTT

D gene: .
J gene: TRBJ1-1
clone size: .
V gene: TRBV19
CDR3 protein: CASSISLNTEAFF
CDR3 DNA: TGTGCCAGTAGTATTTCCTTGAACACTGAAGCTTTCTTT

D gene: TRBD2
J gene: TRBJ2-7
clone size: .
V gene: TRBV3-1/TRBV3-2
CDR3 protein: CASSRSGGFLAGLYEQYF
CDR3 DNA: TGTGCCAGCAGCCGCTCGGGTGGGTTTTTAGCGGGCCTCTACGAGCAGTACTTC

D gene: TRBD1
J gene: TRBJ1-1
clone size: .
V gene: TRBV25-1
CDR3 protein: CASSAATGFNTEAFF
CDR3 DNA: TGTGCCAGCAGTGCCGCGACAGGGTTCAACACTGAAGCTTTCTTT

D gene: .
J gene: TRBJ1-2
clone size: .
V gene: TRBV7-2
CDR3 protein: CASSLGGASYGYTF
CDR3 DNA: TGTGCCAGCAGCTTAGGGGGCGCTTCCTATGGCTACACCTTC

D gene: .
J gene: TRBJ1-3
clone size: .
V gene: TRBV5-5
CDR3 protein: CASSFSADTIYF
CDR3 DNA: TGTGCCAGCAGCTTTTCCGCGGACACCATATATTTT

D gene: TRBD1
J gene: TRBJ1-2
clone size: .
V gene: TRBV6-5
CDR3 protein: CASRAGTGSFYGYTF
CDR3 DNA: TGTGCCAGCAGGGCAGGGACAGGATCCTTTTATGGCTACACCTTC

D gene: .
J gene: TRBJ2-1
clone size: .
V gene: TRBV5-1
CDR3 protein: CASQGIPNTYNEQFF
CDR3 DNA: TGCGCCAGCCAGGGCATCCCCAATACCTACAATGAGCAGTTCTTC

D gene: .
J gene: TRBJ2-5
clone size: .
V gene: TRBV11-2
CDR3 protein: CASSFLAEETQYF
CDR3 DNA: TGTGCCAGCAGCTTTCTAGCAGAAGAGACCCAGTACTTC

D gene: TRBD2
J gene: TRBJ2-7
clone size: .
V gene: TRBV6-1
CDR3 protein: CASREAGARSSYEQYF
CDR3 DNA: TGTGCCAGCAGGGAAGCGGGGGCTCGAAGCTCCTACGAGCAGTACTTC

D gene: .
J gene: TRBJ1-2
clone size: .
V gene: TRBV6-5
CDR3 protein: CASSYSRTSGYTF
CDR3 DNA: TGTGCCAGCAGTTACTCTAGGACAAGTGGCTACACCTTC

D gene: .
J gene: TRBJ2-2
clone size: .
V gene: TRBV6-1
CDR3 protein: CASSSVNTGELFF
CDR3 DNA: TGTGCCAGCAGTTCCGTGAACACCGGGGAGCTGTTTTTT

D gene: .
J gene: TRBJ2-5
clone size: .
V gene: TRBV5-6
CDR3 protein: CASSLEQAQETQYF
CDR3 DNA: TGTGCCAGCAGCTTGGAACAGGCCCAAGAGACCCAGTACTTC